Following are 11 T cell receptor beta chains from one sample sequenced in a study of blood T cells in healthy people across ages. Combining a sample-barcoded 5' primer with a J-beta primer mix, a second PCR ran for about 6 to 11 cycles. From the 5' RACE reads, TCRdb called clonotypes with MiXCR, one entry per CDR3 protein. In the table there are some 900,000 distinct CDR3 sequences, around 26% of which are singletons. Sequenced sample: blood. These receptor sequences come from a woman older than 75 in good health.

This clonotype was seen many times. This chain uses TRBV7-2 with TRBJ2-3; 10 positions agree with TRBD2. From germline, CDR1 is SGHTA and CDR2 FQGNSA. There are 14 residues in the CDR3. The junction had 5 bases not matched to a gene; V was cut back by 6 bases and J by 5 bases. The CDR3 loop reads CASRTASGGDTQYF. CDR3 coding DNA: TGTGCCAGCAGGACGGCTAGCGGGGGAGATACGCAGTATTTT.

The rearrangement joins TRBV19 to TRBJ2-1; TRBD2 is a possible D gene (6 bases). V shed 3 bases and J shed 5 bases, with 17 bases lying between them. Germline-derived CDR1 and CDR2 are LNHDA and SQIVND (reference sequence). The CDR3 totals 16 residues. The CDR3 sequence: CASSIKALGGHNEQFF. The CDR3 coding sequence is TGTGCCAGTAGTATTAAGGCCCTTGGAGGGCACAATGAGCAGTTCTTC.

Concerning this clonotype itself: Possible read error: a much larger clone is one base away. The genes are TRBV5-1 and TRBJ2-5, with D uncertain. V lost 3 bases, J lost 11 bases, and 23 bases lay in between. The CDR3 totals 15 residues. CDR1 is SGHRS, CDR2 YFSETQ, per germline. CDR3 protein: CASSSVVGSGNEQYF. The CDR3 bases are TGCGCCAGCAGCTCTGTGGTGGGATCGGGCAATGAGCAGTACTTC. Full variable domain (rest looked up from reference TRBV5-1 and TRBJ2-5): KAGVTQTPRYLIKTRGQQVTLSCSPISGHRSVSWYQQTPGQGLQFLFEYFSETQRNKGNFPGRFSGRQFSNSRSEMNVSTLELGDSALYLCASSSVVGSGNEQYFGPGTRLLVL.

To note about this clonotype: This may be a read error: a much more frequent sequence differs by one nucleotide. The J gene is TRBJ2-5, the V gene TRBV27, with D perhaps TRBD1 or TRBD2 (5 bases each). Germline V gives CDR1 MNHEY, CDR2 SMNVEV (reference sequence). The CDR3 is 12 residues long. V dropped 6 bases and J dropped 11 bases, with 16 bases sitting between them. The CDR3 sequence is CASSLDGTKQYF. The CDR3 DNA follows: TGTGCCAGCAGCTTAGACGGGACCAAGCAGTACTTC.

The table lists this clonotype with a few counts. V and J are TRBV11-2 and TRBJ1-4; 7 bases are a match to TRBD1. The germline V gene has CDR1 SGHAT and CDR2 FQNNGV. Trimming removed 4 bases from V and 7 bases from J; junction bases left unmatched: 9. The CDR3 covers 15 residues. CDR3 DNA: TGTGCCAGCAGCTCCAGGACAGGAGTGACTGAAAAACTGTTTTTT. Translation gives CASSSRTGVTEKLFF.

This clonotype was recorded at least ten times. The rearrangement links TRBV12-3 or TRBV12-4 to TRBJ2-3, with 12 bases aligning to TRBD2. V lost 7 bases to trimming and J lost 1 base; unmatched junction nucleotides: 3. The CDR3 is 15 residues long. The CDR3 DNA reads TGTGCCAGCAACGGACTAGCGGGGCGCACAGATACGCAGTATTTT. Protein product: CASNGLAGRTDTQYF.

The chain carries TRBV5-1 and TRBJ1-2; D unclear. The CDR3 has 12 amino acids. Trimming pared 2 bases from V and 6 bases from J, leaving 8 bases between. Germline-derived CDR1 and CDR2 are SGHRS and YFSETQ. Here the CDR3 DNA reads TGCGCCAGCAGCTTCACCCAGGATGGCTACACCTTC. Its translation is CASSFTQDGYTF.

In its sample, this clonotype was seen many times. The rearrangement uses TRBV20-1 and TRBJ2-5; a possible D gene is TRBD2 (6 bases). The CDR3 length is 14 residues. The ends were cut back, 1 base at V and 5 bases at J, with 14 bases in the middle. Germline V CDR1 and CDR2: DFQATT, SNEGSKA (reference sequence). In DNA form, the CDR3 reads TGCAGTGCTAGAGCCCCTGGCCGGGGGGAGACCCAGTACTTC. The encoded protein is CSARAPGRGETQYF.

There are many counts of this clonotype. The chain is built from TRBV29-1 and TRBJ2-5; 8 nucleotides match TRBD2. After removal of 5 bases from V and 5 bases from J, the junction contained 10 bases not matched to a gene. Germline CDR1 and CDR2: SQVTM and ANQGSEA. CDR3 length: 14 residues. The CDR3 bases are TGCAGCGTTTCGTACGGGACTAGTAGGGAGACCCAGTACTTC. This translates into CSVSYGTSRETQYF.

This clonotype was seen only a few times. The rearrangement uses TRBV15 and TRBJ2-2; D is uncertain. V was shortened by 3 bases and J by 3 bases, with 8 bases between the two germline ends. Germline V gene sequence: CDR1 LNHNV, CDR2 YYDKDF (reference sequence). CDR3 length equals 14 residues. CDR3 in DNA: TGTGCCACCAGCAGGAGGCCTGACACCGGGGAGCTGTTTTTT. This gives the protein CATSRRPDTGELFF.

This clonotype has just a few counts. Possible read error: a much larger clone is one base away. The V gene is TRBV7-8, the J gene TRBJ2-7, with D tentatively TRBD2 (7 bases). Germline V gene data show CDR1 as SGHVS and CDR2 as FQNEAQ. This CDR3 region has 16 residues. V lost 5 bases and J 6 bases, leaving 23 bases between the germline ends. The CDR3 spells CASSAQMGGRGSEQYF. The CDR3 nucleotides are TGTGCCAGCAGCGCCCAGATGGGGGGGCGGGGGTCCGAGCAGTACTTC.